These 32 T cell receptor beta chains came from one sample sequenced in a study of shared clonotypes between healthy human individuals. Assay: immunoSEQ multiplex PCR; the TCRdb copy retains only in-frame clones and omits some. The repertoire consists of around 530,000 clones, with around 77% occurring once and the leading ten covering around 11%. The sample comprised PBMCs. These receptors were taken from a woman aged 40-49 years in good health. Some clones in this sample may be carry-over from other donors' samples.

The J gene is TRBJ2-1, the V gene TRBV5-1; TRBD2 agrees at 9 bases. The CDR3 totals 15 residues. V lost 2 bases, J lost 7 bases, and 7 bases stayed unmatched. Germline-derived CDR1 and CDR2 are SGHRS and YFSETQ. CDR3 amino acids: CASSLGAGGGNEQFF. The CDR3 coding sequence is TGCGCCAGCAGCTTAGGAGCGGGAGGAGGGAATGAGCAGTTCTTC.

CDR3 loop: CANPDSIAGNTIYF. CDR3 nucleotide sequence: TGTGCCAACCCGGACAGTATAGCTGGAAACACCATATATTTT. This sequence joins TRBV27 and TRBJ1-3; a possible D gene is TRBD1 (6 bases). The V end lost 10 bases, the J end lost 2 bases, and 15 bases lay between the germline ends. This CDR3 comprises 14 residues. Per germline, CDR1 MNHEY and CDR2 SMNVEV (reference sequence).

The chain joins TRBV28 to TRBJ1-1; 8 positions agree with TRBD1. J was trimmed by 3 bases and V by 5 bases; bases with no gene match: 17. The CDR3 has 18 amino acids. Germline V gene data show CDR1 as MDHEN and CDR2 as SYDVKM. The CDR3 region has the DNA TGTGCCAGCAGTCCTCTGGGTCAGGGGGCTCTGATCGACACTGAAGCTTTCTTT. Protein: CASSPLGQGALIDTEAFF.

This chain links TRBV27 with TRBJ1-1; no clear D. This CDR3 spans 14 amino acids. CDR1 is MNHEY, CDR2 SMNVEV, per germline (reference sequence). Trimming left V 2 bases short and J 0 bases short, with 7 bases between. CDR3 protein: CASSLGSLNTEAFF. The CDR3 DNA is TGTGCCAGCAGTTTAGGATCCTTGAACACTGAAGCTTTCTTT.

This clone occurred a few times. This chain connects TRBV5-4 to TRBJ2-1, with D unclear. Germline V gene lookup returns CDR1 SGHNT and CDR2 YYREEE (reference sequence). V was shortened by 4 bases and J by 9 bases, with 17 bases between the two germline ends. This CDR3 is built from 14 residues. The CDR3 sequence: CASSPVPAAAEQFF. The CDR3 DNA follows: TGTGCCAGCAGCCCGGTACCGGCGGCCGCTGAGCAGTTCTTC.

This clone was seen just once. V is TRBV11-3 and J is TRBJ2-1; no definite D call. CDR3 length: 13 amino acids. Germline V lookup: CDR1 SGHNT, CDR2 YENEEA. Trimming took off 5 bases at V and 2 bases at J, with 7 bases between the two ends. The CDR3 here is CASSEHPYNEQFF. CDR3 nucleotides: TGTGCCAGCAGCGAACACCCCTACAATGAGCAGTTCTTC.

The chain is built from TRBV9 and TRBJ2-7; either TRBD1 or TRBD2 may supply D (6 bases each). CDR1 is SGDLS, CDR2 YYNGEE, per germline. The CDR3 loop spans 15 amino acids. V was shortened by 5 bases and J by 0 bases, with 15 bases between the two germline ends. The DNA of the CDR3 is TGTGCCAGCAGTGAAACCGGGGGCAGCTCCTACGAGCAGTACTTC. This codes for CASSETGGSSYEQYF.

The J gene is TRBJ2-5, the V gene TRBV28; no clear D. Germline V gene lookup returns CDR1 MDHEN and CDR2 SYDVKM. This CDR3 has 14 residues. V dropped 2 bases and J dropped 2 bases, with 9 bases sitting between them. DNA for the CDR3: TGTGCCAGCAGTTTACCCGGACCGCAAGAGACCCAGTACTTC. Its translation: CASSLPGPQETQYF. Using reference TRBV28 and TRBJ2-5 for the parts outside the CDR3, the full variable domain is DVKVTQSSRYLVKRTGEKVFLECVQDMDHENMFWYRQDPGLGLRLIYFSYDVKMKEKGDIPEGYSVSREKKERFSLILESASTNQTSMYLCASSLPGPQETQYFGPGTRLLVL.

This sequence joins TRBV6-6 and TRBJ2-1, with 7 bases matching TRBD1. CDR3 length equals 15 residues. The germline V gene has CDR1 MNHNY and CDR2 SVGAGI (reference sequence). The V segment lost 2 bases and the J segment 3 bases; nucleotides outside the gene matches: 4. In DNA, the CDR3 is TGTGCCAGCAGTTACGCAGGGACAGACTACAATGAGCAGTTCTTC. This translates into CASSYAGTDYNEQFF.

V usage is TRBV7-2 and J usage is TRBJ1-5; no clear D gene. Germline assignment: CDR1 SGHTA and CDR2 FQGNSA. The CDR3 has 14 residues. Trimming shortened V by 1 base and J by 8 bases, and 12 bases separated the two germline ends. In nucleotides, the CDR3 is TGTGCCAGCAGCTTAGGCGGACCAGCGGAGCCCCAGCATTTT. Translation: CASSLGGPAEPQHF. Together with reference TRBV7-2 and TRBJ1-5, the CDR3 gives the full variable domain: GAGVSQSPSNKVTEKGKDVELRCDPISGHTALYWYRQSLGQGLEFLIYFQGNSAPDKSGLPSDRFSAERTGGSVSTLTIQRTQQEDSAVYLCASSLGGPAEPQHFGDGTRLSIL.

This chain uses TRBV28 with TRBJ2-7; 11 bases fit TRBD1. This CDR3 has 14 amino acids. Germline CDR1 MDHEN, CDR2 SYDVKM. V gave up 8 bases and J gave up 2 bases; unmatched junction bases: 5. The CDR3 region has the DNA TGTGCCAGCCTTCGGGGACAGGGGGCCTACGAGCAGTACTTC. Residues: CASLRGQGAYEQYF.

The J gene is TRBJ1-5, the V gene TRBV6-4; 9 positions match TRBD1. The CDR3 length is 17 residues. J gave up 6 bases and V 4 bases, and 13 bases lay outside the gene matches. Germline CDR1 is MRHNA and CDR2 is SNTAGT. This CDR3 reads CASSAWADRGEGQPQHF. DNA of the CDR3: TGTGCCAGCAGTGCGTGGGCCGACAGGGGGGAGGGTCAGCCCCAGCATTTT.

The chain links TRBV11-1 to TRBJ2-3, with unresolved D. The CDR3 contains 12 residues. Between the trimmed V and J ends, which lost 1 base and 12 bases, there was a span of 11 bases. CDR1 SGHAT and CDR2 FQDESV come from the germline V gene (reference sequence). CDR3 in amino acids: CASSLGTGRQYF. The DNA of the CDR3 is TGTGCCAGCAGCTTAGGAACCGGCCGCCAGTATTTT.

J is TRBJ1-5 and V is TRBV7-3; possibly TRBD1 for D (6 bases). V lost 5 bases and J 4 bases, leaving 9 bases between the germline ends. The CDR3 consists of 13 residues. Germline V gene data show CDR1 as SGHTA and CDR2 as FQGTGA. This chain's CDR3 is CASSIDRNQPQHF. The CDR3 nucleotides read TGTGCCAGCAGCATCGACAGGAATCAGCCCCAGCATTTT.

V is TRBV18 and J is TRBJ2-1; 11 bases are a match to TRBD2. This CDR3 is built from 15 residues. V shed 2 bases and J 5 bases; nucleotides not matched to a gene: 2. Looked up from germline, CDR1 is KGHSH and CDR2 is LQKENI. CDR3 amino acids: CASSPGTSGDNEQFF. The CDR3, as DNA: TGTGCCAGCTCACCAGGGACTAGCGGTGACAATGAGCAGTTCTTC.

This clone was seen a few times. For the CDR3, the DNA is TGCGCCAGCAGCCAAGTTCCGGTTTTACATGAGCAGTTCTTC. Its protein is CASSQVPVLHEQFF. The chain is built from TRBV4-1 and TRBJ2-1; D is unresolved. The germline V gene encodes CDR1 MGHRA and CDR2 YSYEKL. CDR3 size: 14 residues. V was pared by 1 base and J by 8 bases, with 12 bases between.

V is TRBV29-1 and J is TRBJ2-3; D not certain. There are 11 residues in the CDR3. Germline assignment: CDR1 SQVTM and CDR2 ANQGSEA. Trimming shortened V by 3 bases and J by 6 bases, and 7 bases separated the two germline ends. The CDR3 reads CSVDDGDTQYF. DNA for the CDR3: TGCAGCGTTGACGACGGGGATACGCAGTATTTT.

Here the CDR3 DNA reads TGTGCCAGCAGCTTAGGCCCTAGCGGGAGTAGGTATGGCAGCACAGATACGCAGTATTTT. This translates into CASSLGPSGSRYGSTDTQYF. The chain joins TRBV7-8 to TRBJ2-3; 10 bases are shared with TRBD2. Germline assignment: CDR1 SGHVS and CDR2 FQNEAQ. The CDR3 loop spans 20 amino acids. J was trimmed by 0 bases and V by 1 base; bases with no gene match: 13.

The V and J genes are TRBV18 and TRBJ2-5; 7 bases map to TRBD1. The CDR3 loop spans 13 amino acids. Germline CDR1 KGHSH, CDR2 LQKENI. V was pared by 4 bases and J by 2 bases, with 1 base of the junction left unmatched. The CDR3 region has the DNA TGTGCCAGCTCACAGGGACAGCAAGAGACCCAGTACTTC. Encoded protein: CASSQGQQETQYF.

Concerning this clone itself: The CDR3 ends on some other residue instead of the conserved phenylalanine or tryptophan, so this is likely a read error. This chain links TRBV2 with TRBJ1-1; no clear D gene. Trimming left V 3 bases short and J 1 base short, with 12 bases between. Germline lookup yields CDR1 SNHLY and CDR2 FYNNEI. The CDR3 runs to 15 residues. CDR3: CASSELSAPNTEAFS. The CDR3 region has the DNA TGTGCCAGCAGTGAGCTGTCAGCACCGAACACTGAAGCTTTCTCT.

This clone was seen a handful of times. The chain uses TRBV20-1 and TRBJ2-1, with TRBD2 matching 7 bases. This CDR3 region has 11 residues. V lost 1 base to trimming and J lost 12 bases; unmatched junction nucleotides: 3. From germline, CDR1 is DFQATT and CDR2 SNEGSKA (reference sequence). CDR3 region: CSARGGSVQFF. Written as DNA, the CDR3 is TGCAGTGCTAGAGGCGGGAGCGTGCAGTTCTTC.

About this clone itself: An end of the junction does not agree with germline; a read error may underlie this. In nucleotides, the CDR3 is TGTGCCAGCAGTGACTCGGCGGAGTCCAACACCGGGGAGCTGTTTTTT. The encoded protein is CASSDSAESNTGELFF. The chain couples TRBV6-8 to TRBJ2-2, with D uncertain. Germline V gene data show CDR1 as MNHGY and CDR2 as SAAAGT. This CDR3 has 16 amino acids.

The chain has TRBV15 and TRBJ1-2, with D possibly TRBD1 on 5 matching bases. The germline V and J ends were trimmed by 2 bases and 8 bases, with 15 bases remaining between them. The length of the CDR3 is 14 residues. The germline CDR1 and CDR2 sequences are LNHNV and YYDKDF (reference sequence). The CDR3 loop is CATSRSTGPGGYTF. CDR3 DNA sequence: TGTGCCACCAGCAGATCCACAGGACCGGGGGGCTACACCTTC.

The chain combines TRBV30 with TRBJ1-1; D uncertain. Trimming shortened V by 5 bases and J by 0 bases, and 4 bases separated the two germline ends. The germline V gene encodes CDR1 GTSNPN and CDR2 SVGIG (reference sequence). This CDR3 contains 11 residues. The CDR3 sequence: CAWGVNTEAFF. The CDR3 DNA reads as TGTGCCTGGGGAGTGAACACTGAAGCTTTCTTT.

This clone was seen many times. The chain recombines TRBV7-3 with TRBJ2-1; weak D call: TRBD2 (6 bases). Trimming took 6 bases from V and 6 from J, leaving 12 bases between them. CDR3 length: 13 amino acids. Germline assignment: CDR1 SGHTA and CDR2 FQGTGA. Here the CDR3 reads CASSATSTNEQFF. CDR3 sequence (DNA): TGTGCCAGCAGTGCCACTAGCACCAATGAGCAGTTCTTC. Full variable domain (rest looked up from reference TRBV7-3 and TRBJ2-1): GAGVSQTPSNKVTEKGKYVELRCDPISGHTALYWYRQSLGQGPEFLIYFQGTGAADDSGLPNDRFFAVRPEGSVSTLKIQRTERGDSAVYLCASSATSTNEQFFGPGTRLTVL.

This clone appeared once. The gene calls are TRBV5-1 and TRBJ1-4; tentatively, D is TRBD1 (5 bases). Germline-derived CDR1 and CDR2 are SGHRS and YFSETQ. The CDR3 extends over 17 amino acids. Trimming left V 3 bases short and J 0 bases short, with 15 bases between. The CDR3 DNA follows: TGCGCCAGCAGCTCGAGGCCGAGGGACCCAACTAATGAAAAACTGTTTTTT. This sequence encodes CASSSRPRDPTNEKLFF.

J is TRBJ1-1 and V is TRBV30, with D unresolved. V was cut by 6 bases and J by 0 bases, with 17 bases left in between. Germline V CDR1 and CDR2: GTSNPN, SVGIG (reference sequence). The CDR3 covers 15 residues. CDR3 protein: CACRHGQAMNTEAFF. The CDR3 DNA reads as TGTGCCTGCAGACATGGTCAAGCCATGAACACTGAAGCTTTCTTT.

The chain joins TRBV28 to TRBJ2-7, with a possible D match to TRBD1 (6 bases). This CDR3 is built from 13 residues. Germline-derived CDR1 and CDR2 are MDHEN and SYDVKM. Trimming pared 4 bases from V and 6 bases from J, leaving 13 bases between. The CDR3 nucleotides read TGTGCCAGCAGTTCCCAGGGGACGGGCGAGCAGTACTTC. Its translation is CASSSQGTGEQYF.

The chain recombines TRBV2 with TRBJ2-6; D is uncertain. Trimming shortened V by 6 bases and J by 4 bases, and 13 bases separated the two germline ends. CDR3 size: 15 residues. In germline, CDR1 is SNHLY, CDR2 FYNNEI. The DNA for the CDR3 is TGTGCCAGCAGCCCGGCACCGTCAGGGGCCAACGTCCTGACTTTC. Residues: CASSPAPSGANVLTF.

This sequence joins TRBV29-1 and TRBJ2-1; D could derive from TRBD1 or TRBD2 (5 bases each). The germline CDR1 and CDR2 sequences are SQVTM and ANQGSEA. V lost 6 bases, J lost 1 base, and 10 bases lay in between. This CDR3 is built from 13 residues. The CDR3 bases are TGCAGCGTCGGGACGGAATCCTACAATGAGCAGTTCTTC. This codes for CSVGTESYNEQFF.

The rearrangement links TRBV6-5 to TRBJ2-1, with 8 nucleotides matching TRBD2. Trimming took 6 bases from V and 0 from J; bases not matched to a gene: 4. In germline, CDR1 is MNHEY, CDR2 SVGAGI. CDR3 length equals 15 residues. The CDR3 region has the DNA TGTGCCAGCAGCCCCCTAGCGGGCTCCTACAATGAGCAGTTCTTC. This gives the protein CASSPLAGSYNEQFF.

As to this clone: This CDR3 is also generated by other DNA sequences in the sample. The rearrangement links TRBV11-2 to TRBJ2-1; 10 nucleotides line up with TRBD2. CDR3 size: 12 residues. Losses at the gene ends were 9 bases for V and 7 bases for J; bases not matched to a gene: 3. Germline lookup yields CDR1 SGHAT and CDR2 FQNNGV. CDR3 loop: CASSTSGNEQFF. The CDR3 nucleotides are TGTGCCAGTTCGACTAGCGGGAATGAGCAGTTCTTC.